The present T cell receptor beta chain was sequenced within a study of blood T cell repertoires in COVID-19. Assay used: immunoSEQ multiplex PCR; TCRdb lists only in-frame clones, some missing. The table has about 100,000 clones, approximately 85% seen once; the top ten hold around 6.5%. Unmatched junction bases numbered 7, after V lost 7 bases and J lost 4 bases. Germline loops: CDR1 SEHNR, CDR2 FQNEAQ (reference sequence). The CDR3 totals 14 residues. The sample taken for sequencing was peripheral blood. The receptor was derived from an older woman with acute or convalescent COVID-19. The V gene is TRBV7-9, the J gene TRBJ1-1; 9 bases fit TRBD1. CDR3 coding DNA: TGTGCCAGCACCTCACCGACAGGGGGCACTGAAGCTTTCTTT. Translation gives CASTSPTGGTEAFF.